This passage covers 21 T cell receptor beta chains from one sample sequenced in a study of OX40 agonist ivuxolimab in advanced cancers. Only in-frame clones appear in the TCRdb table, and some are missing; sequencing was by immunoSEQ multiplex PCR. Of 30,000 to 35,000 clones detected, over 75% appear once; the ten largest clones hold around a quarter. This sample comprised CD4+ or CD8+ T cells sorted from blood, obtained in a trial of the OX40 agonist ivuxolimab. These receptor sequences come from an adult with an advanced solid tumor such as melanoma, head and neck, liver or kidney cancer.

V and J are TRBV2 and TRBJ2-5, with 12 nucleotides matching TRBD2. V lost 6 bases and J lost 4; bases outside the gene matches: 9. Germline CDR1 reads SNHLY; CDR2 reads FYNNEI. This CDR3 region has 16 residues. CDR3 amino acids: CASRLAGGFEGETQYF. The CDR3 region has the DNA TGTGCCAGCAGACTAGCGGGAGGATTTGAGGGAGAGACCCAGTACTTC.

The genes are TRBV5-1 and TRBJ2-5, with 7 bases matching TRBD1. The junction had 6 bases not matched to a gene; V was cut back by 0 bases and J by 4 bases. The CDR3 consists of 15 residues. CDR1 and CDR2 (germline): SGHRS, YFSETQ. The CDR3 reads CASSLGDRGVETQYF. Here the CDR3 DNA reads TGCGCCAGCAGCTTGGGGGACAGAGGGGTAGAGACCCAGTACTTC.

V gene TRBV5-8 combines with J gene TRBJ2-1; 11 nucleotides agree with TRBD2. This CDR3 spans 16 amino acids. CDR1 and CDR2 (germline): SGHTS, YDEGEE. V lost 2 bases and J lost 3; bases outside the gene matches: 4. The CDR3 spells CASSFGGLADYNEQFF. CDR3 nucleotide sequence: TGTGCCAGCAGCTTTGGGGGACTAGCGGACTACAATGAGCAGTTCTTC.

This chain links TRBV6-1 with TRBJ1-1, with D possibly being TRBD1 (5 bases). Deletions cut 6 bases from V and 0 bases from J, with 11 bases between. Germline values: CDR1 MNHNS, CDR2 SASEGT. This CDR3 is 14 amino acids long. The CDR3: CASRSGLMNTEAFF. The CDR3 nucleotides are TGTGCCAGCAGATCGGGGCTCATGAACACTGAAGCTTTCTTT.

This sequence joins TRBV19 and TRBJ2-2; 7 bases line up with TRBD1. The CDR3 covers 14 residues. V shed 6 bases, J shed 4 bases, and the junction held 5 bases outside the gene matches. Germline V gives CDR1 LNHDA, CDR2 SQIVND (reference sequence). The CDR3 coding sequence is TGTGCCAGTAGGTCGGGACAGCGCACCGGGGAGCTGTTTTTT. Residues: CASRSGQRTGELFF.

The chain employs TRBV5-1 and TRBJ2-6; weak D call: TRBD1 (5 bases). Trimming took off 2 bases at V and 0 bases at J, with 9 bases between the two ends. CDR3 length equals 16 residues. Germline V gene sequence: CDR1 SGHRS, CDR2 YFSETQ. CDR3 in DNA: TGCGCCAGCAGCTTAGATGGGGCCTCTGGGGCCAACGTCCTGACTTTC. This codes for CASSLDGASGANVLTF.

This clone is deemed hyperexpanded (1% or more). This rearrangement joins TRBV14 to TRBJ2-1; D not certain. From germline, CDR1 is SGHDN and CDR2 FVKESK. This CDR3 region has 13 residues. V shed 0 bases and J shed 5 bases, with 5 bases lying between them. For the CDR3, the DNA is TGTGCCAGCAGCCAAGATAGGAACAATGAGCAGTTCTTC. Amino acid sequence: CASSQDRNNEQFF. Full variable domain (rest looked up from reference TRBV14 and TRBJ2-1): EAGVTQFPSHSVIEKGQTVTLRCDPISGHDNLYWYRRVMGKEIKFLLHFVKESKQDESGMPNNRFLAERTGGTYSTLKVQPAELEDSGVYFCASSQDRNNEQFFGPGTRLTVL.

The CDR3 sequence is CASSEALRGQVAKIYGYTF. CDR3 coding DNA: TGTGCCAGCAGTGAAGCGCTTCGCGGACAGGTCGCTAAGATCTATGGCTACACCTTC. The chain combines TRBV6-1 with TRBJ1-2; 7 bases align to TRBD1. The CDR3 extends over 19 amino acids. Germline-derived CDR1 and CDR2 are MNHNS and SASEGT. Trimming took 0 bases from V and 4 from J; bases not matched to a gene: 17.

The chain employs TRBV6-5 and TRBJ1-1; TRBD1 agrees at 7 bases. CDR3 length: 13 residues. Trimming took 0 bases from V and 5 from J; bases not matched to a gene: 0. Germline values: CDR1 MNHEY, CDR2 SVGAGI. In nucleotides, the CDR3 is TGTGCCAGCAGTTACTCGACAGGGACTGAAGCTTTCTTT. Translating it yields CASSYSTGTEAFF.

The V call is TRBV19, the J call TRBJ2-1; D possibly corresponds to TRBD2 (6 bases). Per the germline V gene, CDR1 is LNHDA and CDR2 is SQIVND (reference sequence). This CDR3 contains 16 residues. Trimming stripped 7 bases from V and 7 bases from J, with 23 bases between. Here the CDR3 reads CASIRPIGRGRNEQFF. In DNA form, the CDR3 reads TGTGCCAGTATTCGACCGATCGGGAGAGGGAGGAATGAGCAGTTCTTC.

This chain joins TRBV4-2 and TRBJ2-3; TRBD2 agrees at 9 bases. The V segment lost 1 base and the J segment 3 bases; nucleotides outside the gene matches: 5. The CDR3 totals 16 residues. The germline V gene has CDR1 LGHNA and CDR2 YNFKEQ. CDR3 DNA: TGTGCCAGCAGCCAAGTCTGGCGGGAGGGAACAGATACGCAGTATTTT. Translation gives CASSQVWREGTDTQYF.

The chain couples TRBV7-9 to TRBJ2-1; D is unclear. The CDR3 totals 13 residues. Germline V CDR1 and CDR2: SEHNR, FQNEAQ (reference sequence). V was shortened by 3 bases and J by 4 bases, with 7 bases between the two germline ends. The DNA of the CDR3 is TGTGCCAGCAGCTTTCCTCCTTACAATGAGCAGTTCTTC. Translating gives CASSFPPYNEQFF. Full variable domain (rest looked up from reference TRBV7-9 and TRBJ2-1): DTGVSQNPRHKITKRGQNVTFRCDPISEHNRLYWYRQTLGQGPEFLTYFQNEAQLEKSRLLSDRFSAERPKGSFSTLEIQRTEQGDSAMYLCASSFPPYNEQFFGPGTRLTVL.

CDR3 DNA sequence: TGTGCCAGCAGCTTCGGGCAGGGGGCGCGGCAGGCTTTCTTT. Amino acid sequence: CASSFGQGARQAFF. The chain joins TRBV11-2 to TRBJ1-1, with 8 positions matching TRBD1. Germline CDR1 reads SGHAT; CDR2 reads FQNNGV. With V trimmed by 3 bases and J by 11 bases, 11 bases remained unmatched. The CDR3 runs to 14 residues.

This clone has only one observation. The chain joins TRBV4-1 to TRBJ2-5, with D perhaps matching TRBD1 (6 bases). The V gene's germline CDR1 is MGHRA and CDR2 YSYEKL. The CDR3 length is 14 residues. The V end was cut by 1 base, the J end by 4 bases, with 10 bases between. For the CDR3, the DNA is TGCGCCAGCAGCCAAGGGGTCAGGGGAGAGACCCAGTACTTC. This gives the protein CASSQGVRGETQYF.

J is TRBJ1-5 and V is TRBV19, with a tentative D call TRBD1 (6 bases). Trimming shortened V by 5 bases and J by 5 bases, and 13 bases separated the two germline ends. This CDR3 has 14 amino acids. CDR1 is LNHDA, CDR2 SQIVND, per germline (reference sequence). CDR3 protein: CASSLQGVYQPQHF. CDR3 in DNA: TGTGCCAGTAGTCTACAGGGAGTTTATCAGCCCCAGCATTTT.

The chain links TRBV6-5 to TRBJ2-5; D unclear. Per germline, CDR1 MNHEY and CDR2 SVGAGI. The V and J ends lost 6 bases and 4 bases respectively, with 6 bases between them. This CDR3 is built from 11 residues. CDR3 coding DNA: TGTGCCAGCAGCTACAGAGAGACCCAGTACTTC. Its translation: CASSYRETQYF.

The V and J genes are TRBV10-3 and TRBJ2-2; tentative D call: TRBD2 (6 bases). This CDR3 has 15 amino acids. V gave up 6 bases and J gave up 0 bases, with 11 bases separating them. CDR1 and CDR2 from the germline V gene are ENHRY and SYGVKD. The CDR3 here is CAIRGGNTNTGELFF. In DNA, the CDR3 is TGTGCCATCAGGGGGGGTAACACGAACACCGGGGAGCTGTTTTTT.

The V gene is TRBV5-1, the J gene TRBJ1-2; possibly TRBD1 for D (5 bases). CDR3 size: 12 residues. Germline V gene lookup returns CDR1 SGHRS and CDR2 YFSETQ. V was clipped by 5 bases and J by 4 bases, with 9 bases between them. The CDR3 coding sequence is TGCGCCAGCAGACAGGACTTCTATGGCTACACCTTC. Protein product: CASRQDFYGYTF.

The chain joins TRBV27 to TRBJ2-7; 7 bases align to TRBD1. Looked up from germline, CDR1 is MNHEY and CDR2 is SMNVEV (reference sequence). The CDR3 runs to 15 residues. Germline trimming cut 3 bases from V and 7 bases from J; bases unmatched to any gene: 12. Written as DNA, the CDR3 is TGTGCCAGCAGTTTTTTTGGTGACAGGGTGGGGGAGCAGTACTTC. Protein sequence: CASSFFGDRVGEQYF.

This rearrangement joins TRBV5-1 to TRBJ2-2, with D possibly matching TRBD2 (5 bases). Germline V gene lookup returns CDR1 SGHRS and CDR2 YFSETQ. The V end was cut by 4 bases, the J end by 0 bases, with 10 bases between. The CDR3 length is 15 residues. CDR3 in amino acids: CASSPGRSNTGELFF. DNA for the CDR3: TGCGCCAGCAGCCCTGGGAGATCGAACACCGGGGAGCTGTTTTTT.

V is TRBV18 and J is TRBJ2-4; D remains ambiguous. The CDR3 runs 12 residues. Germline V lookup: CDR1 KGHSH, CDR2 LQKENI. V lost 3 bases to trimming and J lost 8 bases, with 8 bases between them. The CDR3 DNA reads as TGTGCCAGCTCACCGTTCCGGGACATTCAGTACTTC. Translated: CASSPFRDIQYF.